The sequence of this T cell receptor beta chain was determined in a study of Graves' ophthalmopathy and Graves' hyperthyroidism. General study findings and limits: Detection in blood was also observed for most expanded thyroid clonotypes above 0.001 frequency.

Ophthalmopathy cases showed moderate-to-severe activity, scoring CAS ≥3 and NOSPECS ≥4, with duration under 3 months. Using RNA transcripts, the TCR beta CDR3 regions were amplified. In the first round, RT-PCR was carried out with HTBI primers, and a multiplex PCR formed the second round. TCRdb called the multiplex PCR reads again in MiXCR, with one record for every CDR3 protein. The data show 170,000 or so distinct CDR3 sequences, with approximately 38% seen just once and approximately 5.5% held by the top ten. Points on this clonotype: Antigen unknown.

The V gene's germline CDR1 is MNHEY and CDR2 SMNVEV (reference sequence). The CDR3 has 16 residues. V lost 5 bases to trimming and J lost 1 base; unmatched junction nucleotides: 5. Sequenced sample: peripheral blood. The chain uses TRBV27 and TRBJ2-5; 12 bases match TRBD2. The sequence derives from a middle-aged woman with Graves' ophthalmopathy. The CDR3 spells CASSTPGLAGQETQYF. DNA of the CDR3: TGTGCCAGCAGTACTCCGGGACTAGCGGGCCAAGAGACCCAGTACTTC.